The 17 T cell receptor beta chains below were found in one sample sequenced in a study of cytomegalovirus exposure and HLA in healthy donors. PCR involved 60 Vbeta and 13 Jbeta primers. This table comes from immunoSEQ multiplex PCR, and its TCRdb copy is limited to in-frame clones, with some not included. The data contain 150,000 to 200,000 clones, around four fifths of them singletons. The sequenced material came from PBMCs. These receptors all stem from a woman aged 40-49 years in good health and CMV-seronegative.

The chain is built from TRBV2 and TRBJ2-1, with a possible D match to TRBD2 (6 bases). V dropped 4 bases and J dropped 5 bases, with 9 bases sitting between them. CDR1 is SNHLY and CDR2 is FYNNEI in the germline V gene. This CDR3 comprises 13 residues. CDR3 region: CASSVRRDNEQFF. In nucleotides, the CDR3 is TGTGCCAGCAGTGTAAGGAGGGACAATGAGCAGTTCTTC.

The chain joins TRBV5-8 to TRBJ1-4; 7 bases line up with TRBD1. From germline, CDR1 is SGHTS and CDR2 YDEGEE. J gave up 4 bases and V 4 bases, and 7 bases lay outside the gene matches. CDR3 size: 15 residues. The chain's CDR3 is CASSQQGLVNEKLFF. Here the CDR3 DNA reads TGTGCCAGCAGCCAACAGGGGTTAGTTAATGAAAAACTGTTTTTT. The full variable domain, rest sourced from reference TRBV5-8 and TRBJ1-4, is EAGVTQSPTHLIKTRGQQATLRCSPISGHTSVYWYQQALGLGLQFLLWYDEGEERNRGNFPPRFSGRQFPNYSSELNVNALELEDSALYLCASSQQGLVNEKLFFGSGTQLSVL.

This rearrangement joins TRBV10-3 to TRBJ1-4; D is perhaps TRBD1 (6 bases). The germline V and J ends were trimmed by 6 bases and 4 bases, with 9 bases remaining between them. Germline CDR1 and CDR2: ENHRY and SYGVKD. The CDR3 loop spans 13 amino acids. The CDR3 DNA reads TGTGCCATCAGGGCAGGGGATAATGAAAAACTGTTTTTT. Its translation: CAIRAGDNEKLFF.

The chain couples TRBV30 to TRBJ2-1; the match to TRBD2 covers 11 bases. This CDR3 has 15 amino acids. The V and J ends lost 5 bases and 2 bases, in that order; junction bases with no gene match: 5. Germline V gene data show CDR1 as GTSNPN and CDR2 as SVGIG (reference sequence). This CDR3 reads CAWLGTSGTYNEQFF. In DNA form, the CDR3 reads TGTGCCTGGCTTGGGACTAGCGGAACCTACAATGAGCAGTTCTTC.

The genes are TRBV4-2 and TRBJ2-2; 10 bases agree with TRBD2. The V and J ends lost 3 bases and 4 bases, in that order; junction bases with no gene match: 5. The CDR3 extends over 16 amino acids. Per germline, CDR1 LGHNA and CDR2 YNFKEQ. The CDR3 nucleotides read TGTGCCAGCAGCCATCAAGCGGGAGGGGGCACCGGGGAGCTGTTTTTT. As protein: CASSHQAGGGTGELFF.

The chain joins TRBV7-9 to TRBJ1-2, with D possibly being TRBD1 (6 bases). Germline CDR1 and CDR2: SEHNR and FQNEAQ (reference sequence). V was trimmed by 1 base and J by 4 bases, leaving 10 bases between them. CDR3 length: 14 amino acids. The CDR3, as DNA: TGTGCCAGCAGCTTAGGTGGACAGATCTATGGCTACACCTTC. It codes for CASSLGGQIYGYTF.

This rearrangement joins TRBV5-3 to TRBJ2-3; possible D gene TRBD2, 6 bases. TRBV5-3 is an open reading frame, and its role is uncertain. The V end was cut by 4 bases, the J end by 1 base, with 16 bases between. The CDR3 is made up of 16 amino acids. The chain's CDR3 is CARSPGTWNGTDTQYF. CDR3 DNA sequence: TGTGCCAGAAGCCCGGGGACTTGGAATGGCACAGATACGCAGTATTTT.

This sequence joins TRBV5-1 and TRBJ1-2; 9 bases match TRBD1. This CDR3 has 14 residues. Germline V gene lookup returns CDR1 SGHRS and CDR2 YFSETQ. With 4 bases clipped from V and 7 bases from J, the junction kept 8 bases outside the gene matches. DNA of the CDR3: TGCGCCAGCAGCCCGAGGGGGACAGGGTTTGGCTACACCTTC. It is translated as CASSPRGTGFGYTF. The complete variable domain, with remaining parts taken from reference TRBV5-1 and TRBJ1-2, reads KAGVTQTPRYLIKTRGQQVTLSCSPISGHRSVSWYQQTPGQGLQFLFEYFSETQRNKGNFPGRFSGRQFSNSRSEMNVSTLELGDSALYLCASSPRGTGFGYTFGSGTRLTVV.

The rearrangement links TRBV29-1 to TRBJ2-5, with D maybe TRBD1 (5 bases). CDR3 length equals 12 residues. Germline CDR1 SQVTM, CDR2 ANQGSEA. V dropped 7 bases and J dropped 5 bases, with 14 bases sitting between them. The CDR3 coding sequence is TGCAGCGCTTCCGCAGGGTTCGAGACCCAGTACTTC. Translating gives CSASAGFETQYF.

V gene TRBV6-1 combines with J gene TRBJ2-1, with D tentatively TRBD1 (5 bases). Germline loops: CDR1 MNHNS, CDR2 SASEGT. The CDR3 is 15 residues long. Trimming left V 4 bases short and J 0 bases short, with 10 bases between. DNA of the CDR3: TGTGCCAGCAGTGCCGGACATCTCTCCTACAATGAGCAGTTCTTC. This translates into CASSAGHLSYNEQFF.

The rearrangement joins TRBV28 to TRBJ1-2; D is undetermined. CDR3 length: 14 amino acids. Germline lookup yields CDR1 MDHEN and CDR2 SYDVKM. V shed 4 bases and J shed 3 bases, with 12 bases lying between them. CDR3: CASSSGSRDYGYTF. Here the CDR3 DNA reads TGTGCCAGCAGTTCTGGGAGTCGGGACTATGGCTACACCTTC.

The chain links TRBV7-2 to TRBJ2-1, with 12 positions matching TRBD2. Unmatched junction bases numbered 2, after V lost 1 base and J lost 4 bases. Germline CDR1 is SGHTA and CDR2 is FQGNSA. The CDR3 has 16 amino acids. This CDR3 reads CASSLDTSGRYNEQFF. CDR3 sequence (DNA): TGTGCCAGCAGCTTAGATACTAGCGGGAGGTACAATGAGCAGTTCTTC.

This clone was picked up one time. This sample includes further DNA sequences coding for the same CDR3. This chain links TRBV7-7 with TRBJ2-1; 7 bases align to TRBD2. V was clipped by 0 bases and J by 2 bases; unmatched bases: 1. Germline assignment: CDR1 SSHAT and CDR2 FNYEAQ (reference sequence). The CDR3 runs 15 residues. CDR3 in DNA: TGTGCCAGCAGCTTAGCGGGAGGGCCCTACAATGAGCAGTTCTTC. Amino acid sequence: CASSLAGGPYNEQFF.

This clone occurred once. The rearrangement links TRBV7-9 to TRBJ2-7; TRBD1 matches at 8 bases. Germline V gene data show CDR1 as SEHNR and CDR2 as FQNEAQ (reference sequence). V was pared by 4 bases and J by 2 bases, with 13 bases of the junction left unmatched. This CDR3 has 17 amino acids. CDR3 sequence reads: CASSSNPGQGTPYEQYF. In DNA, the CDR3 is TGTGCCAGCAGCTCCAACCCTGGACAGGGTACTCCCTACGAGCAGTACTTC.

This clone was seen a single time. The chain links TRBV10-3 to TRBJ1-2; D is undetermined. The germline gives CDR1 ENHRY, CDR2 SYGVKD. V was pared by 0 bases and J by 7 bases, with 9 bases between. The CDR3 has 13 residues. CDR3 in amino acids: CAISESTTRGYTF. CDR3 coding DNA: TGTGCCATCAGTGAGTCTACCACGCGTGGCTACACCTTC.

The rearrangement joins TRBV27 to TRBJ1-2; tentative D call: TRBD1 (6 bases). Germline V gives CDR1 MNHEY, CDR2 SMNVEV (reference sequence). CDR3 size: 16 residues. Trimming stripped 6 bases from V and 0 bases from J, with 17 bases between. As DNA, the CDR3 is TGTGCCAGCAGCCAACTGGGGGGGCGAGCTAACTATGGCTACACCTTC. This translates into CASSQLGGRANYGYTF.

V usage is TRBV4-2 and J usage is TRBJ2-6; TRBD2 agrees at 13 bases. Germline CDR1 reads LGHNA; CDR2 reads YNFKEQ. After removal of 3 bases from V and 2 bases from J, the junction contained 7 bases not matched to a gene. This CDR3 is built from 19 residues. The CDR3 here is CASSQQLAGGSAGANVLTF. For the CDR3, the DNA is TGTGCCAGCAGCCAGCAACTAGCGGGAGGGTCTGCTGGGGCCAACGTCCTGACTTTC.